A selection of T cell receptor beta chains follows, all from one sample in a study of cytotoxic CD8 clonotypes in ibrutinib-treated CLL. TCRdb keeps only in-frame clones here, not all; method: immunoSEQ multiplex PCR. The sample includes approximately 91,000 clones, 75% to 85% of them seen just once. The sequencing here drew on PBMCs, taken after 12 months of ibrutinib treatment. These receptors originate from a human donor with chronic lymphocytic leukemia. The CDR3 runs from the conserved cysteine through the conserved F or W. The D gene is left open where the match is weak. Clone size is given for some rows only: seen once, a few or many times, or a class if the clone is expanded.

clone_size: many
d_call: TRBD1
j_call: TRBJ1-3
v_call: TRBV5-6
cdr3_nt: TGTGCCAGCAGCCCGGGGACAGGACGTCTGATCTCTGGAAACACCATATATTTT
cdr3_aa: CASSPGTGRLISGNTIYF

clone_size: -
d_call: -
j_call: TRBJ2-1
v_call: TRBV11-2
cdr3_nt: TGTGCCAGCAGCGTAGGGGGACCGGTGGATGAGCAGTTCTTC
cdr3_aa: CASSVGGPVDEQFF

clone_size: -
d_call: -
j_call: TRBJ1-4
v_call: TRBV30
cdr3_nt: TGTGCCTGGCTACCGGGACTCATTAATGAAAAACTGTTTTTT
cdr3_aa: CAWLPGLINEKLFF

clone_size: -
d_call: -
j_call: TRBJ2-3
v_call: TRBV7-3
cdr3_nt: TGTGCCAGCAGCTTCGACACAACAGATACGCAGTATTTT
cdr3_aa: CASSFDTTDTQYF

clone_size: -
d_call: -
j_call: TRBJ1-5
v_call: TRBV6-1
cdr3_nt: TGTGCCAGCAGTGAACGGGACAAGGGCAATCAGCCCCAGCATTTT
cdr3_aa: CASSERDKGNQPQHF

clone_size: -
d_call: -
j_call: TRBJ1-6
v_call: TRBV11-2
cdr3_nt: TGTGCCAGCAGCTTAAGTGGGTCACCCCTCCACTTT
cdr3_aa: CASSLSGSPLHF

clone_size: -
d_call: TRBD1
j_call: TRBJ1-4
v_call: TRBV5-1
cdr3_nt: TGCGCCAGCAGCGGACAGGGTCCCGCAAAACTGTTTTTT
cdr3_aa: CASSGQGPAKLFF

clone_size: -
d_call: TRBD1
j_call: TRBJ2-3
v_call: TRBV7-9
cdr3_nt: TGTGCCAGCAGCTTACCGACAGGGGCCTACACAGATACGCAGTATTTT
cdr3_aa: CASSLPTGAYTDTQYF

clone_size: -
d_call: -
j_call: TRBJ2-2
v_call: TRBV11-2
cdr3_nt: TGTGCCAGCAGCCCACGATTGTGGGACAACACCGGGGAGCTGTTTTTT
cdr3_aa: CASSPRLWDNTGELFF

clone_size: once
d_call: -
j_call: TRBJ2-7
v_call: TRBV7-8
cdr3_nt: TGTGCCAGCAGCTTAGGAGGGGGGGCCTACGAGCAGTACTTC
cdr3_aa: CASSLGGGAYEQYF

clone_size: -
d_call: -
j_call: TRBJ1-4
v_call: TRBV6-5
cdr3_nt: TGTGCCAGCAGTTACTCGTGGCGTGCTAATGAAAAACTGTTTTTT
cdr3_aa: CASSYSWRANEKLFF

clone_size: -
d_call: TRBD1
j_call: TRBJ2-1
v_call: TRBV6-5
cdr3_nt: TGTGCCAGCAGTTACCAGAACAGGGGCAATGAGCAGTTCTTC
cdr3_aa: CASSYQNRGNEQFF

clone_size: -
d_call: -
j_call: TRBJ2-5
v_call: TRBV5-6
cdr3_nt: TGTGCCAGCAGCTTGGGACCCTCTCCCTATGAGACCCAGTACTTC
cdr3_aa: CASSLGPSPYETQYF

clone_size: -
d_call: -
j_call: TRBJ2-5
v_call: TRBV11-2
cdr3_nt: TGTGCCAGCAGCTTATACCCAACAGGGTGGGAGACCCAGTACTTC
cdr3_aa: CASSLYPTGWETQYF

clone_size: -
d_call: -
j_call: TRBJ2-4
v_call: TRBV9
cdr3_nt: TGTGCCAGCAGCCCCCGACCTTCAGCCAAAAACATTCAGTACTTC
cdr3_aa: CASSPRPSAKNIQYF

clone_size: -
d_call: TRBD1
j_call: TRBJ1-1
v_call: TRBV30
cdr3_nt: TGTGCCTGGAGTGTACCCCGGACAGGGCTGAACACTGAAGCTTTCTTT
cdr3_aa: CAWSVPRTGLNTEAFF

clone_size: -
d_call: TRBD2
j_call: TRBJ2-1
v_call: TRBV10-1
cdr3_nt: TGCGCCAGCCCCGGGACTAGCGGCCGGAGGTCCTACAATGAGCAGTTCTTC
cdr3_aa: CASPGTSGRRSYNEQFF

clone_size: -
d_call: -
j_call: TRBJ1-1
v_call: TRBV6-6
cdr3_nt: TGTGCCAGCAGTTACTCGATTGGTGAGGGAGCTTTCTTT
cdr3_aa: CASSYSIGEGAFF

clone_size: -
d_call: -
j_call: TRBJ2-5
v_call: TRBV4-1
cdr3_nt: TGCGCCAGCAGCCAAGAGGTTAGCGCCCACCAAGAGACCCAGTACTTC
cdr3_aa: CASSQEVSAHQETQYF

clone_size: -
d_call: -
j_call: TRBJ2-3
v_call: TRBV4-3
cdr3_nt: TGCGCCAGCAGCCAAGAGGATTTGGGGGGGCGCGCGCAGTATTTT
cdr3_aa: CASSQEDLGGRAQYF

clone_size: many
d_call: -
j_call: TRBJ2-3
v_call: TRBV6-4
cdr3_nt: TGTGCCAGCAGTGAGGGGGTCCGAGAGACAGATACGCAGTATTTT
cdr3_aa: CASSEGVRETDTQYF

clone_size: -
d_call: -
j_call: TRBJ2-5
v_call: TRBV2
cdr3_nt: TGTGCCAGCAGTGATTGGGGCCGCCGGGAGACCCAGTACTTC
cdr3_aa: CASSDWGRRETQYF

clone_size: -
d_call: -
j_call: TRBJ1-3
v_call: TRBV19
cdr3_nt: TGTGCCACCAAGGACAGCTCTGGAAACACCATATATTTT
cdr3_aa: CATKDSSGNTIYF

clone_size: -
d_call: TRBD1
j_call: TRBJ2-3
v_call: TRBV18
cdr3_nt: TGTGCCAGCTCCCAGGGGACAGGGGGACGCACAGATACGCAGTATTTT
cdr3_aa: CASSQGTGGRTDTQYF

clone_size: few
d_call: -
j_call: TRBJ2-7
v_call: TRBV28
cdr3_nt: TGTGCCAGCAGTTTCCAGGGGGGAACGGGCTCCTACGAGCAGTACTTC
cdr3_aa: CASSFQGGTGSYEQYF

clone_size: -
d_call: TRBD2
j_call: TRBJ2-7
v_call: TRBV9
cdr3_nt: TGTGCCAGCAGCGTAGGGGGCGGGAGGGCATCCTACGAGCAGTACTTC
cdr3_aa: CASSVGGGRASYEQYF

clone_size: -
d_call: TRBD2
j_call: TRBJ2-7
v_call: TRBV5-6
cdr3_nt: TGTGCCAGCAGCTTGTGGCAGCGGGACGGGCCTTACGAGCAGTACTTC
cdr3_aa: CASSLWQRDGPYEQYF